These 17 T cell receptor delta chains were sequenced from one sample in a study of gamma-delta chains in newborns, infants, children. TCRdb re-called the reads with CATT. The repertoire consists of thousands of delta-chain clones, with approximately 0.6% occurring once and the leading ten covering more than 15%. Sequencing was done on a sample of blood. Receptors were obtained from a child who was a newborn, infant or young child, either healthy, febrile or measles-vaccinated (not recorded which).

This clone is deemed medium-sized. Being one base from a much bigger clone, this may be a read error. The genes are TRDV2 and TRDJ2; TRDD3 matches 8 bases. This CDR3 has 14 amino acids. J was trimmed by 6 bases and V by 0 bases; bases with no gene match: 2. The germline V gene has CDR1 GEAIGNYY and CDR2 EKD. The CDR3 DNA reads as TGTGCCTGTGACACCTGGGGGATGTCAGCACAACTCTTCTTT. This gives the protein CACDTWGMSAQLFF.

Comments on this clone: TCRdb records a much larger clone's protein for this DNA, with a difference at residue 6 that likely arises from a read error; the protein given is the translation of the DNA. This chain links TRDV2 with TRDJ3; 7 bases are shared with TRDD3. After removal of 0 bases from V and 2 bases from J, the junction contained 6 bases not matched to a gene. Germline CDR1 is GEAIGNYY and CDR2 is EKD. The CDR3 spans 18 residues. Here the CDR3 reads CACDTAHWGAWDTRQMFF. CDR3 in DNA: TGTGCCTGTGACACCGCTCACTGGGGCGCCTGGGACACCCGACAGATGTTTTTC.

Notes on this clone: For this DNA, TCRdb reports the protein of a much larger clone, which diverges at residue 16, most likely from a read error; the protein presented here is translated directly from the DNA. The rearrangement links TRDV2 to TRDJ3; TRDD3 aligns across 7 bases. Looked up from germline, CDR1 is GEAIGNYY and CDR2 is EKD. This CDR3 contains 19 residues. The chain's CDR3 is CACDQLAGGSSWDTRHMFF. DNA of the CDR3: TGTGCCTGTGATCAACTGGCTGGGGGCAGCTCCTGGGACACCCGACATATGTTTTTC.

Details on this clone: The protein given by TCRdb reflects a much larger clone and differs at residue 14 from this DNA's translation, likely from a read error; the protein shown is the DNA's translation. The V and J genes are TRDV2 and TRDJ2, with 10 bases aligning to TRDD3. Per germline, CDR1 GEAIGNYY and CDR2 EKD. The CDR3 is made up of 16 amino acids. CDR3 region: CACDTGGIRGTAQPFF. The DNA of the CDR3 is TGTGCCTGTGACACGGGGGGGATACGCGGGACAGCACAACCCTTCTTT.

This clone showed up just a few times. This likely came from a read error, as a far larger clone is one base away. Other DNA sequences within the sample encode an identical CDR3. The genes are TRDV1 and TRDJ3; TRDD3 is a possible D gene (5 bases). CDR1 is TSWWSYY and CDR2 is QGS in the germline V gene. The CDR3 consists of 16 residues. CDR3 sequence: CALGELSSWDTRQMFF. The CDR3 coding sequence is TGTGCCCTTGGGGAACTTAGCTCCTGGGACACCCGACAGATGTTTTTC.

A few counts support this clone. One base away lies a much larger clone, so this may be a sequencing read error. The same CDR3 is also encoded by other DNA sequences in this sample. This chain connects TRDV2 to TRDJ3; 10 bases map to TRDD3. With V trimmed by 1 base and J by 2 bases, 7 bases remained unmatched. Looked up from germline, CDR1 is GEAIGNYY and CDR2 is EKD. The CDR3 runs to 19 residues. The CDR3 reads CACDTAPGGYAWDTRQMFF. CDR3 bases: TGTGCCTGTGACACTGCACCAGGGGGATACGCCTGGGACACCCGACAGATGTTTTTC.

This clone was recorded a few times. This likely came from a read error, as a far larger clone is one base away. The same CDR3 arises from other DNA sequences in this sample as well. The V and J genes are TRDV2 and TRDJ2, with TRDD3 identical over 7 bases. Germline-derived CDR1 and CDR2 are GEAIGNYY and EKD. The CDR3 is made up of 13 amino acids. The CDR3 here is CACDTWGTAQLFF. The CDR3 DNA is TGTGCCTGTGACACCTGGGGGACAGCACAGCTCTTCTTT.

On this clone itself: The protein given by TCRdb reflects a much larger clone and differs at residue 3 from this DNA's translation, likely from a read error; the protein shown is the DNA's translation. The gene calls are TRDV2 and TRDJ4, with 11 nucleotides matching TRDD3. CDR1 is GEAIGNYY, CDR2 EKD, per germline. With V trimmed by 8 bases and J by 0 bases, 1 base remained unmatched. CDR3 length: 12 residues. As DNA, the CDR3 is TGTGCCTATGGGGGATACGCCAGACCCCTGATCTTT. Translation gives CAYGGYARPLIF.

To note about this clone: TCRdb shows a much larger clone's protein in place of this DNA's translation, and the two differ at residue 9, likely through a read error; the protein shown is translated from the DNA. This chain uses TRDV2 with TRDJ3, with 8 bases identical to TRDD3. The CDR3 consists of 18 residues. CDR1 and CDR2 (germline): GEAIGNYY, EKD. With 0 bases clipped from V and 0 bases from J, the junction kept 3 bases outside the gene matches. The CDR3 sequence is CACDTVWGNSWDTRQMFF. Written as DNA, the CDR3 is TGTGCCTGTGACACCGTCTGGGGGAACTCCTGGGACACCCGACAGATGTTTTTC.

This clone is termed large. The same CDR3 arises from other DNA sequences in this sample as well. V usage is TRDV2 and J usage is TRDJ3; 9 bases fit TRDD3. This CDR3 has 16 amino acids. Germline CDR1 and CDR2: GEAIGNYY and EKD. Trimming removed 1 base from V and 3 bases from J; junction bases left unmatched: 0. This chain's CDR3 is CACDTGGYWDTRQMFF. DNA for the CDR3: TGTGCCTGTGACACTGGGGGATACTGGGACACCCGACAGATGTTTTTC.

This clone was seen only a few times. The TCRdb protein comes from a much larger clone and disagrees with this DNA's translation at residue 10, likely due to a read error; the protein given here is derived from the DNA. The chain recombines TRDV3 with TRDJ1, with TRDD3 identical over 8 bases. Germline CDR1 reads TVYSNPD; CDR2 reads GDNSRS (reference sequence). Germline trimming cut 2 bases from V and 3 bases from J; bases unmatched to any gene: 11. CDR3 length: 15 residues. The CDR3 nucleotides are TGTGCCTTTGGCTGGGGGACTTCGTACGCCGATAAACTCATCTTT. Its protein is CAFGWGTSYADKLIF.

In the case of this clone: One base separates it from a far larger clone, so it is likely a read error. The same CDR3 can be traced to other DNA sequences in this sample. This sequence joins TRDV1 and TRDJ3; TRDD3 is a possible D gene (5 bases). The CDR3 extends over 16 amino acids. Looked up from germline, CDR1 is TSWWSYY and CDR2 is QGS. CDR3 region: CALGELSSWDTRQMFF. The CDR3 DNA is TGTGCTCTTGGGGAACTTAGCTCCTGGGACACCCGACAGATGTTCTTC.

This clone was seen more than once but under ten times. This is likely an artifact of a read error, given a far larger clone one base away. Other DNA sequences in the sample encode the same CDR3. The CDR3 bases are TGTGCCTGTGACATTTTGGGGGATAATTTGACAGCACAGCTCTTCTTT. Its protein is CACDILGDNLTAQLFF. The J gene is TRDJ2, the V gene TRDV2; TRDD3 matches 9 bases. Germline-derived CDR1 and CDR2 are GEAIGNYY and EKD. The CDR3 totals 16 residues.

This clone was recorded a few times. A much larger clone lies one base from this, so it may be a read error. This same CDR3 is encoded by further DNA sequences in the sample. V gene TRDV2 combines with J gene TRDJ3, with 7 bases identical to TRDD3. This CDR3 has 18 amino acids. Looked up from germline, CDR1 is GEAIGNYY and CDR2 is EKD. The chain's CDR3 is CACDPVLGYGWDTRQMFF. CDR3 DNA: TGTGCCTGTGATCCCGTACTGGGGTATGGATGGGACACCCGGCAGATGTTTTTC.

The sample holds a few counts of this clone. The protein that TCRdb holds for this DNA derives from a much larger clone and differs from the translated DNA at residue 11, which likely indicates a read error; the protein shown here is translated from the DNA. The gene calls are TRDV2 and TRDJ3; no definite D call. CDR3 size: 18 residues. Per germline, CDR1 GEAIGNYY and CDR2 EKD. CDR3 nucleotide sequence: TGTGCCTGTGACCTGGTGTCTAAGAGCTCCTTGGACACCCGACAGATGTTTTTC. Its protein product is CACDLVSKSSLDTRQMFF.

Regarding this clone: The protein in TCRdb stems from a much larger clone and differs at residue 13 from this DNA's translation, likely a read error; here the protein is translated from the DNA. Here the CDR3 reads CACDVPWAPSWDARQMFF. The CDR3 nucleotides read TGTGCCTGTGACGTCCCGTGGGCCCCCTCCTGGGACGCCCGACAGATGTTTTTC. The J gene is TRDJ3, the V gene TRDV2, with D tentatively TRDD3 (5 bases). Germline V gene data show CDR1 as GEAIGNYY and CDR2 as EKD. CDR3 length equals 18 residues.

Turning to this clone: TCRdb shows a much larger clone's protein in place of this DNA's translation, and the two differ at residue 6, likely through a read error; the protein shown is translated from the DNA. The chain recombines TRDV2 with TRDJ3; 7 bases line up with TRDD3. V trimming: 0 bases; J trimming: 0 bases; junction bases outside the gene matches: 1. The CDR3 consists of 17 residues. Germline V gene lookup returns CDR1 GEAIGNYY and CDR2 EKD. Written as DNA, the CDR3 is TGTGCCTGTGACACCTGGGGATACTCCTGGGACACCCGACAGATGTTTTTC. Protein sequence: CACDTWGYSWDTRQMFF.